One and the same sample provided the 7 T cell receptor beta chains below, sequenced in a study of T-cell reconstitution after alpha-beta-depleted transplantation in children (dated by TCRdb to the mid-2010s). In the paper's terms, the treatment or condition label means: allogeneic hematopoietic cell transplantation with graft depleted of TCRalphabeta T cells and CD19 B cells. Receptors were amplified or captured by PCR. Sequencing used an Illumina HiSeq 2500. To normalize quantification of the TCRbeta repertoire, the TCR libraries were built with molecular barcoding that relied on unique molecular identifiers. The public sequencing data were trimmed at Q25 with fastp and processed into clonotypes with MiXCR by TCRdb, which kept only in-frame beta chains. Rows matching on CDR3 protein sequence are summarized as one entry with the most common DNA and genes. The sample includes roughly 790,000 distinct CDR3 sequences, with approximately 15% observed a single time. The ten top clones hold 5% of the sample.

The material was PBMCs, mostly from graft donor cells, obtained 360 days after TCRalphabeta/CD19-depleted stem cell transplant. These TCRs come from a male patient between 10 and 17 years old who had a stem cell transplant for acute lymphoblastic leukemia, so the T cells may come from the graft donor.

This rearrangement joins TRBV7-8 to TRBJ2-5, with TRBD2 as a possible D gene (5 bases). Trimming pared 5 bases from V and 3 bases from J, leaving 10 bases between. Germline V gene data show CDR1 as SGHVS and CDR2 as FQNEAQ. The CDR3 totals 13 residues. CDR3 residues: CASSPGIKETQYF. The CDR3 DNA reads TGTGCCAGCAGCCCGGGGATAAAAGAGACCCAGTACTTC.

This chain uses TRBV27 with TRBJ2-5, with D perhaps being TRBD1 or TRBD2 (6 bases each). The CDR3 loop spans 16 amino acids. CDR1 and CDR2 from the germline V gene are MNHEY and SMNVEV (reference sequence). Trimming pared 6 bases from V and 5 bases from J, leaving 22 bases between. CDR3 DNA: TGTGCCAGCAGAGAAGGAACAGGGATAGCGGAGGAGACCCAGTACTTC. Residues: CASREGTGIAEETQYF.

A few counts support this clonotype. CDR3 coding DNA: TGCGCCAGCAGCTCTAAGCAGAACAGTAACTATGGCTACACCTTC. Protein product: CASSSKQNSNYGYTF. This chain connects TRBV5-1 to TRBJ1-2; D not resolved. Trimming pared 3 bases from V and 1 base from J, leaving 13 bases between. CDR1 SGHRS and CDR2 YFSETQ come from the germline V gene. There are 15 residues in the CDR3.

The genes are TRBV21-1 and TRBJ1-5. TRBV21-1 represents a pseudogene. The CDR3 covers 11 residues. The CDR3 DNA reads as TGTGCCAGCAGCGAAAGGAGGCCCCAGCATTTT. Protein: CASSERRPQHF.

V is TRBV10-3 and J is TRBJ2-7, with D perhaps TRBD2 (5 bases). V was clipped by 0 bases and J by 2 bases, with 11 bases between them. The CDR3 loop spans 15 amino acids. In germline, CDR1 is ENHRY, CDR2 SYGVKD. DNA for the CDR3: TGTGCCATCAGTGAGTCGGCTGCGGGCCCCTACGAGCAGTACTTC. Translation gives CAISESAAGPYEQYF.

The J gene is TRBJ2-7, the V gene TRBV9, with 9 nucleotides matching TRBD1. This CDR3 has 17 residues. J was trimmed by 2 bases and V by 0 bases; bases with no gene match: 9. CDR1 is SGDLS and CDR2 is YYNGEE in the germline V gene. CDR3: CASSVAGTGWSPYEQYF. CDR3 in DNA: TGTGCCAGCAGCGTAGCAGGGACAGGGTGGTCCCCCTACGAGCAGTACTTC.

The chain has TRBV29-1 and TRBJ1-1; D is uncertain. Trimming shortened V by 2 bases and J by 6 bases, and 13 bases separated the two germline ends. CDR1 SQVTM and CDR2 ANQGSEA come from the germline V gene. This CDR3 comprises 13 residues. Here the CDR3 reads CSVERAPPAEAFF. DNA for the CDR3: TGCAGCGTTGAACGGGCTCCACCGGCTGAAGCTTTCTTT.